The 12 T cell receptor beta chains below were found in one sample sequenced in a study of metastatic and nonmetastatic thyroid tumors. Prior to thyroid surgery, none of the patients had received any treatment. TCRdb re-called clones via MiXCR from the PCR reads. The table has 39,000 or so clones, approximately 19% seen once; the top ten hold about 18%. The specimen was blood. The origin of the receptors is a female donor with papillary thyroid cancer or a benign thyroid nodule (not recorded which). Some clones in this sample may be carry-over from other donors' samples.

This clone was recorded at least ten times. This sequence joins TRBV19 and TRBJ2-5; D tentatively fits TRBD1 or TRBD2 (5 bases each). The V end was cut by 3 bases, the J end by 5 bases, with 10 bases between. CDR1 is LNHDA, CDR2 SQIVND, per germline (reference sequence). The CDR3 covers 13 residues. As DNA, the CDR3 is TGTGCCAGTAGTATTAGGGGCGGGGAGACCCAGTACTTC. Amino acid sequence: CASSIRGGETQYF.

This chain connects TRBV6-2 or TRBV6-3 to TRBJ2-3, with 7 bases aligning to TRBD1. CDR1 MNHEY and CDR2 SVGEGT come from the germline V gene. The CDR3 totals 16 residues. J gave up 4 bases and V 7 bases, and 14 bases lay outside the gene matches. The CDR3 DNA follows: TGTGCCAGCATGCCTGGGACAGTCCTAGCAGCAGATACGCAGTATTTT. Residues: CASMPGTVLAADTQYF.

Note on this clone: A much more abundant neighbour one base away suggests this may be a read error. The chain joins TRBV7-9 to TRBJ1-4; TRBD1 is a possible D gene (6 bases). Germline CDR1 and CDR2: SEHNR and FQNEAQ (reference sequence). This CDR3 region has 14 residues. The CDR3 nucleotides read TGTGCCAGCAGCCACAGGGCTTCGGATGAAAAAATGTTTTTT. It is translated as CASSHRASDEKMFF.

This clone was counted at least ten times. The gene calls are TRBV12-3 or TRBV12-4 and TRBJ2-7; 7 bases map to TRBD1. V lost 1 base and J lost 3; bases outside the gene matches: 0. The CDR3 has 13 amino acids. In DNA form, the CDR3 reads TGTGCCAGCAGTTTAGGACAGGGCTACGAGCAGTACTTC. It specifies CASSLGQGYEQYF.

This chain uses TRBV11-1 with TRBJ2-7; TRBD1 matches at 7 bases. Germline V CDR1 and CDR2: SGHAT, FQDESV (reference sequence). The CDR3 consists of 15 residues. V lost 4 bases and J lost 0; bases outside the gene matches: 6. Written as DNA, the CDR3 is TGTGCCAGCAGCTGGAACAGGGGTTTCTCCTACGAGCAGTACTTC. Its protein is CASSWNRGFSYEQYF. Using reference TRBV11-1 and TRBJ2-7 for the parts outside the CDR3, the full variable domain is EAEVAQSPRYKITEKSQAVAFWCDPISGHATLYWYRQILGQGPELLVQFQDESVVDDSQLPKDRFSAERLKGVDSTLKIQPAELGDSAMYLCASSWNRGFSYEQYFGPGTRLTVT.

V and J are TRBV6-1 and TRBJ2-7; D may correspond to TRBD1 or TRBD2 (5 bases each). With 10 bases removed from V and 3 bases from J, the gap between germline ends came to 19 bases. This CDR3 is built from 14 residues. Looked up from germline, CDR1 is MNHNS and CDR2 is SASEGT. The CDR3 loop reads CANRTWDGVYEQYF. The CDR3 coding sequence is TGTGCCAACAGGACCTGGGACGGAGTCTACGAGCAGTACTTC.

With respect to this clone: Being one base from a much bigger clone, this may be a read error. This chain links TRBV13 with TRBJ2-2; D is undetermined. V was trimmed by 1 base and J by 4 bases, leaving 4 bases between them. CDR1 and CDR2 from the germline V gene are PRHDT and FYEKMQ (reference sequence). This CDR3 has 13 amino acids. CDR3 sequence: CASSLVVTGELFF. The CDR3 bases are TGTGCCAGCAGCTTAGTGGTCACCGGGGAGCTGTTTTTT.

This clone was picked up many times. The rearrangement joins TRBV20-1 to TRBJ2-1; TRBD1 agrees at 8 bases. The junction had 12 bases not matched to a gene; V was cut back by 1 base and J by 7 bases. CDR3 size: 16 residues. Germline assignment: CDR1 DFQATT and CDR2 SNEGSKA (reference sequence). DNA of the CDR3: TGCAGTGCTAGAGGTGGGGCAGGGGGCAGTCATAATGAGCAGTTCTTC. It specifies CSARGGAGGSHNEQFF.

This clone was seen ten or more times. This chain connects TRBV28 to TRBJ2-5; D call uncertain. The CDR3 is 10 residues long. V lost 6 bases, J lost 2 bases, and 1 base lay in between. The V gene's germline CDR1 is MDHEN and CDR2 SYDVKM. The CDR3, as DNA: TGTGCCAGCAGACAAGAGACCCAGTACTTC. Residues: CASRQETQYF.

The CDR3 DNA is TGTGCCAGCAGTGCTGACATGGGACTAGCGGGAGGGCTTAGGAGCACCGGGGAGCTGTTTTTT. This sequence encodes CASSADMGLAGGLRSTGELFF. The chain carries TRBV2 and TRBJ2-2; 16 bases are shared with TRBD2. Germline values: CDR1 SNHLY, CDR2 FYNNEI. After removal of 4 bases from V and 4 bases from J, the junction contained 15 bases not matched to a gene. The CDR3 runs to 21 residues. Drawing the rest from reference TRBV2 and TRBJ2-2, the complete variable domain is EPEVTQTPSHQVTQMGQEVILRCVPISNHLYFYWYRQILGQKVEFLVSFYNNEISEKSEIFDDQFSVERPDGSNFTLKIRSTKLEDSAMYFCASSADMGLAGGLRSTGELFFGEGSRLTVL.

This clone has a handful of counts. A much more abundant neighbour one base away suggests this may be a read error. The V gene is TRBV14, the J gene TRBJ2-3, with TRBD2 matching 7 bases. V lost 7 bases and J lost 2; bases outside the gene matches: 12. Germline V gene data show CDR1 as SGHDN and CDR2 as FVKESK. The length of the CDR3 is 16 residues. The CDR3 DNA follows: TGTGCCAGCATCCAGCTGAGGGAGGGGCTCACAGATACGCAGTATTTT. Protein sequence: CASIQLREGLTDTQYF.

The chain couples TRBV5-1 to TRBJ2-7; D may be TRBD1 (5 bases). The CDR3 length is 14 residues. Deletions cut 3 bases from V and 3 bases from J, with 13 bases between. CDR1 and CDR2 from the germline V gene are SGHRS and YFSETQ. The CDR3 sequence: CASSWGRFGYEQYF. Written as DNA, the CDR3 is TGCGCCAGCAGCTGGGGCAGGTTCGGCTACGAGCAGTACTTC.